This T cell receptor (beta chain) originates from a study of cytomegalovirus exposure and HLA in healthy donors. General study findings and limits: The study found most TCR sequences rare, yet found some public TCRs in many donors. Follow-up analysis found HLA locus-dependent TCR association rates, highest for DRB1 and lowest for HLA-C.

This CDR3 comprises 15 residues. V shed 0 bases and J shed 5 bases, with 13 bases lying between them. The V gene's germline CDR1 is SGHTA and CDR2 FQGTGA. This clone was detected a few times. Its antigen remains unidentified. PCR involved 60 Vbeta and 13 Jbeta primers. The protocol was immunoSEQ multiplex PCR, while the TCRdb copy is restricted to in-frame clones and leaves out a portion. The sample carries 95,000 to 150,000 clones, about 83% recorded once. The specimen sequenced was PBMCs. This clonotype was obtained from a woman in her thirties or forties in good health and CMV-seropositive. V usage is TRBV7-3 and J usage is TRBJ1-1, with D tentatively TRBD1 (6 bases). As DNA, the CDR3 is TGTGCCAGCAGCTTAACGGGCAGGGGAGGGACTGAAGCTTTCTTT. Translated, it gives CASSLTGRGGTEAFF.